This TCR beta chain was sequenced during a study of blood T cell repertoires in COVID-19. Study as a whole: Samples representing acute and convalescent COVID-19 were sourced from the United States, Italy and Spain. In each case, the material was cDNA or gDNA derived from T cells, B-cell-depleted T cells, or PBMCs.

Methods used by the authors: Counts of nucleated cells, estimated from reference gene primer amplification, were obtained. The assay was immunoSEQ multiplex PCR, and TCRdb's table has in-frame clones only and misses some. The D gene and trimming were derived from the DNA, and the V and J assignments and clone size from that table. The sample carries about 250,000 clones, around 85% recorded once. Assignments of participants to cohorts depended upon their own reported clinical history. This receptor was identified in a woman aged 50 to 60 with acute COVID-19. Sequencing was performed on PBMCs or T cells enriched from blood (not recorded which).

CDR3: CASSRGTDYNEQFF. As DNA, the CDR3 is TGCGCCAGCAGCCGCGGGACGGACTACAATGAGCAGTTCTTC. The chain recombines TRBV10-2 with TRBJ2-1, with D possibly TRBD2 on 6 matching bases. Germline assignment: CDR1 WSHSY and CDR2 SAAADI. V lost 6 bases and J lost 3, with 12 bases in between. This CDR3 is 14 amino acids long.